These 6 T cell receptor beta chains came from one sample sequenced in a study of blood T cell repertoires in COVID-19. Clones were sequenced by immunoSEQ multiplex PCR, and TCRdb holds only the in-frame ones, with some missing. In the table there are just under 65,000 clones, more than 75% of which are singletons. The sample taken for sequencing was peripheral blood. These receptors were taken from a man in his 60s with COVID-19, enrolled during active disease.

The V and J genes are TRBV18 and TRBJ2-2, with TRBD1 identical over 7 bases. The CDR3 extends over 15 amino acids. The trim removed 0 bases at V and 5 bases at J, leaving 3 bases unmatched. Per germline, CDR1 KGHSH and CDR2 LQKENI. Here the CDR3 reads CASSPPARGTGELFF. DNA of the CDR3: TGTGCCAGCTCACCACCGGCCAGGGGGACCGGGGAGCTGTTTTTT.

This clone was seen once. Sequence at one end of the junction differs from germline and may be a read error. V and J are TRBV7-2 and TRBJ2-7; TRBD2 agrees at 13 bases. This CDR3 region has 18 residues. In germline, CDR1 is SGHTA, CDR2 FQGNSA. CDR3: CASSLFTSGRAASSEQYF. The CDR3 DNA reads as TGTGCCAGCAGCTTATTCACTAGCGGGAGGGCTGCCTCCTCCGAGCAGTACTTC.

The V gene is TRBV12-5, the J gene TRBJ1-2, with a possible D match to TRBD1 (5 bases). This CDR3 region has 14 residues. CDR1 is LGHNT and CDR2 is FRNRAP in the germline V gene. V was cut by 6 bases and J by 8 bases, with 19 bases left in between. CDR3 region: CASGLLSGSYGYTF. Written as DNA, the CDR3 is TGTGCTAGTGGACTATTATCAGGGTCGTACGGCTACACCTTC.

CDR3 amino acids: CASSNYGRVHEQYF. The CDR3 bases are TGTGCCAGTAGTAATTATGGCAGGGTCCACGAGCAGTACTTC. The chain joins TRBV19 to TRBJ2-7, with D maybe TRBD1 (5 bases). V was shortened by 4 bases and J by 5 bases, with 15 bases between the two germline ends. Germline V CDR1 and CDR2: LNHDA, SQIVND (reference sequence). CDR3 length: 14 amino acids.

The V gene is TRBV2, the J gene TRBJ2-7, with 7 bases that match TRBD2. Germline V gives CDR1 SNHLY, CDR2 FYNNEI. The CDR3 is 13 amino acids. The trim removed 10 bases at V and 2 bases at J, leaving 8 bases unmatched. The CDR3 is CAIRLAPPYEQYF. Written as DNA, the CDR3 is TGTGCCATCAGACTAGCTCCTCCCTACGAGCAGTACTTC.

The chain joins TRBV5-4 to TRBJ1-1; the match to TRBD1 covers 7 bases. V was clipped by 4 bases and J by 1 base; unmatched bases: 10. The V gene's germline CDR1 is SGHNT and CDR2 YYREEE (reference sequence). The CDR3 has 16 amino acids. This CDR3 reads CASSEKQGTPNTEAFF. CDR3 coding DNA: TGTGCCAGCAGCGAGAAACAGGGGACGCCGAACACTGAAGCTTTCTTT.